This is a list of T cell receptor beta chains from one sample in a study of blood T cells in healthy people across ages. TCRdb analysed the 5' RACE reads with MiXCR anew, one entry per CDR3 protein. The sample contains 550,000 to 700,000 distinct CDR3 sequences, 27% of which appear only once. The specimen sequenced was blood. Receptors originate from a woman aged 70 to 79 in good health. Both conserved end residues are part of each CDR3. D genes are given only for firm matches. Size tells how often a clone was seen (once, few, many) or the class of an expanded clone, and some rows leave it out.

V gene	clone size	D gene	J gene	CDR3 protein	CDR3 DNA
TRBV6-5	NA	NA	TRBJ2-1	CASSPGEREQFF	TGTGCCAGCAGCCCCGGAGAGCGGGAGCAGTTCTTC
TRBV5-1	NA	TRBD1	TRBJ1-1	CASSLGGDRVEAFF	TGCGCCAGCAGCTTGGGAGGGGACAGAGTTGAAGCTTTCTTT
TRBV25-1	few	TRBD1	TRBJ2-3	CASSERGRGSDTQYF	TGTGCCAGCAGTGAAAGGGGGCGAGGTTCAGATACGCAGTATTTT
TRBV25-1	few	NA	TRBJ2-7	CASSEYNGLYEQYF	TGTGCCAGCAGTGAATACAACGGTCTCTACGAGCAGTACTTC
TRBV27	few	TRBD2	TRBJ2-7	CASVRLAGGPGYEQYF	TGTGCCAGTGTGCGACTAGCGGGGGGGCCTGGGTACGAGCAGTACTTC
TRBV12-3/TRBV12-4	many	TRBD2	TRBJ2-5	CASSSIAGGLETQYF	TGTGCCAGCAGTTCCATAGCGGGGGGGCTCGAGACCCAGTACTTC
TRBV6-2/TRBV6-3	few	TRBD1	TRBJ2-4	CASTDSGTGNIQYF	TGTGCCAGCACAGATTCCGGGACAGGGAACATTCAGTACTTC
TRBV28	few	NA	TRBJ1-2	CASSGLGDYGYTF	TGTGCCAGCAGTGGTTTAGGTGACTATGGCTACACCTTC
TRBV27	NA	NA	TRBJ2-1	CASRQGRLGEQFF	TGTGCCAGCAGACAGGGTCGACTCGGTGAGCAGTTCTTC
TRBV20-1	NA	TRBD1	TRBJ1-3	CGVPGQAISGNTIYF	TGCGGTGTTCCCGGACAGGCAATCTCTGGAAACACCATATATTTT
TRBV24-1	NA	NA	TRBJ2-1	CTTSDSRLRGSSYNEQFF	TGTACCACCAGTGATTCCCGCCTCCGGGGTAGCTCCTACAATGAGCAGTTCTTC
TRBV21-1	once	NA	TRBJ1-2	CASSKVDLFYGYTF	TGTGCCAGCAGCAAAGTGGACCTCTTCTATGGCTACACCTTC
TRBV12-3/TRBV12-4	few	NA	TRBJ2-2	CASRSGQTNTGELFF	TGTGCCAGCAGGAGCGGACAGACGAACACCGGGGAGCTGTTTTTT
TRBV5-1	NA	NA	TRBJ2-7	CASSLAGGRLSEQYF	TGCGCCAGCAGCTTGGCCGGGGGGCGATTGAGCGAGCAGTACTTC
TRBV5-1	once	NA	TRBJ2-5	CASSTGHSSQETQYF	TGCGCCAGCAGCACTGGACATTCCTCTCAAGAGACCCAGTACTTC
TRBV6-5	NA	NA	TRBJ2-7	CASSPQGGSGEQYF	TGTGCCAGCAGTCCCCAAGGGGGTAGTGGCGAGCAGTACTTC
TRBV27	NA	TRBD1	TRBJ1-2	CASSHRDRGYYGYTF	TGTGCCAGCAGTCATAGGGACAGGGGTTACTATGGCTACACCTTC
TRBV2	few	NA	TRBJ2-5	CASTRDAGRSETQYF	TGTGCCAGCACCCGAGATGCAGGGCGGAGTGAGACCCAGTACTTC
TRBV29-1	few	TRBD2	TRBJ2-4	CSVARRLAGPLAKNIQYF	TGCAGCGTTGCTAGGAGACTAGCGGGTCCCCTAGCCAAAAACATTCAGTACTTC
TRBV18	NA	NA	TRBJ2-5	CGSSLQETQYF	TGTGGCAGCTCCCTACAAGAGACCCAGTACTTC
TRBV6-1	few	TRBD2	TRBJ2-3	CASSRAGGSDTQYF	TGTGCCAGCAGTCGAGCGGGGGGGTCAGATACGCAGTATTTT
TRBV19	NA	NA	TRBJ2-5	CASRRLGCGTQYF	TGTGCCAGTAGACGACTAGGTTGTGGGACCCAGTACTTC
TRBV5-6	NA	NA	TRBJ1-2	CASSLMSEGGYTF	TGTGCCAGCAGCTTGATGTCGGAAGGCGGCTACACCTTC
TRBV20-1	few	NA	TRBJ2-5	CSARPGGTPKTQYF	TGCAGTGCTAGACCCGGCGGGACCCCAAAGACCCAGTACTTC
TRBV20-1	NA	NA	TRBJ2-1	CSARPVGGYNEQFF	TGCAGTGCTAGACCGGTAGGGGGTTACAATGAGCAGTTCTTC
TRBV9	NA	NA	TRBJ2-1	CASSVGQGNEQFF	TGTGCCAGCAGCGTAGGGCAGGGGAATGAGCAGTTCTTC
TRBV30	NA	NA	TRBJ1-4	CAWSWRPNEKLFF	TGTGCCTGGAGTTGGAGACCTAATGAAAAACTGTTTTTT
TRBV7-2	few	NA	TRBJ2-2	CASSLVGQANTGELFF	TGTGCCAGCAGCTTAGTGGGCCAGGCGAACACCGGGGAGCTGTTTTTT
TRBV7-9	NA	NA	TRBJ2-7	CASSFTGPEQYF	TGTGCCAGCAGCTTTACAGGGCCCGAGCAGTACTTC
TRBV29-1	NA	NA	TRBJ2-3	CSVETADTQYF	TGCAGCGTTGAAACGGCAGATACGCAGTATTTT
TRBV7-2	NA	TRBD2	TRBJ2-2	CASSLTRLAGGRTGELFF	TGTGCCAGCAGCTTAACTCGACTAGCGGGGGGGCGGACCGGGGAGCTGTTCTTT
TRBV4-3	NA	NA	TRBJ1-5	CASSQDGSGGNQPQHF	TGCGCCAGCAGCCAAGATGGTTCGGGGGGCAATCAGCCCCAGCATTTT
TRBV23-1	NA	NA	TRBJ2-7	CASSHLGTTTYEQYF	TGCGCCAGCAGTCATCTCGGGACGACAACCTACGAGCAGTACTTC
TRBV7-8	NA	TRBD2	TRBJ2-1	CASSTPGGAVGQFF	TGTGCCAGCAGCACTCCCGGGGGGGCCGTGGGGCAGTTCTTC
TRBV6-5	once	TRBD2	TRBJ2-1	CASKKFSGGLNNEQFF	TGTGCCAGCAAAAAATTTAGCGGGGGGCTAAACAATGAGCAGTTCTTC
TRBV7-9	NA	NA	TRBJ2-5	CASSLIRGAHTGEQYF	TGTGCCAGCAGCTTGATCCGGGGGGCGCATACGGGAGAGCAGTACTTC
TRBV6-9	NA	TRBD1	TRBJ1-5	CASSYADRRRNQPQHF	TGTGCCAGCAGTTATGCGGACAGGCGACGCAATCAGCCCCAGCATTTT
TRBV12-3/TRBV12-4	few	NA	TRBJ1-2	CASNFYGYTF	TGTGCCAGCAATTTCTATGGCTACACCTTC
TRBV7-2	NA	TRBD2	TRBJ2-7	CASSLRAGGLYF	TGTGCCAGCAGCTTACGGGCGGGGGGGCTATACTTC
TRBV15	NA	TRBD2	TRBJ2-7	CATSRDTSGSYEQYF	TGTGCCACCAGCAGAGATACTAGCGGGAGCTACGAGCAGTACTTC
TRBV27	NA	NA	TRBJ2-7	CASSLRGHAFPYEQYF	TGTGCCAGCAGTTTACGTGGACACGCCTTCCCCTACGAGCAGTACTTC
TRBV24-1	few	TRBD2	TRBJ2-1	CATSVGLAGNNEQFF	TGTGCCACCAGTGTTGGACTAGCGGGGAACAATGAGCAGTTCTTC
TRBV19	NA	TRBD2	TRBJ2-2	CASIFSGDTGELFF	TGTGCCAGTATTTTCAGCGGGGACACCGGGGAGCTGTTTTTT
TRBV11-1	few	NA	TRBJ2-7	CASSPGSGTQVSYEQYF	TGTGCCAGCAGCCCCGGTTCGGGGACCCAAGTTTCCTACGAGCAGTACTTC
TRBV6-5	few	NA	TRBJ1-5	CASRRDGTDQPQHF	TGTGCCAGCAGGAGGGACGGAACGGATCAGCCCCAGCATTTT
TRBV9	few	NA	TRBJ1-4	CASNVEGGLNEKLFF	TGTGCCAGCAACGTAGAAGGAGGTCTTAATGAAAAACTGTTTTTT
TRBV29-1	many	NA	TRBJ1-1	CSVESGRGVAEAFF	TGCAGCGTTGAATCGGGGAGGGGGGTCGCTGAAGCTTTCTTT
TRBV5-1	few	NA	TRBJ1-3	CASSLGSGGSLSSGNTIYF	TGCGCCAGCAGCTTGGGGAGTGGAGGGTCACTGAGCTCTGGAAACACCATATATTTT